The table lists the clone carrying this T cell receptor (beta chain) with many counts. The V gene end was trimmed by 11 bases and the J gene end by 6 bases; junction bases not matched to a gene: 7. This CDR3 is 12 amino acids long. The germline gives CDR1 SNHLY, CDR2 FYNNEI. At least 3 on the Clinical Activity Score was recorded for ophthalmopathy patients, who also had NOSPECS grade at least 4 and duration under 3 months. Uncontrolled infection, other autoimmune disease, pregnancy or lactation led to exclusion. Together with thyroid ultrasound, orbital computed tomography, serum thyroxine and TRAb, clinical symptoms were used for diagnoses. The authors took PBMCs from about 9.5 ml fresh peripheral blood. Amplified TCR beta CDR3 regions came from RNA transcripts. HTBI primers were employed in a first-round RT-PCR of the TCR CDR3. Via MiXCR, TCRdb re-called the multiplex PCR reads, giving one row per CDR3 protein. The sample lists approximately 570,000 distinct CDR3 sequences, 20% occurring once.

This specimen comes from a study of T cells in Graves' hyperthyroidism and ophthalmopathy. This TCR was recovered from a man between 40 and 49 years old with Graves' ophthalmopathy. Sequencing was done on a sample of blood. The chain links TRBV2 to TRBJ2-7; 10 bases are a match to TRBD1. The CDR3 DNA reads TGTGCCGAGAGGGACAGGGGACTCGAGCAGTACTTC. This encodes CAERDRGLEQYF.